The 18 T cell receptor beta chains reported below all come from one sample, sequenced in a study of CD8+ T cells in alopecia areata. Investigators isolated RNA and reverse transcribed it into cDNA to act as the sequencing template. The repertoire was sequenced with immunoSEQ multiplex PCR; TCRdb's copy has only in-frame clones and lacks some. The repertoire holds over 100,000 clones, with approximately 48% as singletons. The sample here was CD8+ T cells sorted from blood, taken at week 0. These receptors all come from a human donor with alopecia areata.

The V and J genes are TRBV4-3 and TRBJ1-1; D is unclear. Between the trimmed V and J ends, which lost 0 bases and 4 bases, there was a span of 9 bases. Germline CDR1 and CDR2: LGHNA and YSLEER. The CDR3 loop spans 14 amino acids. CDR3 bases: TGCGCCAGCAGCCAAGAATGGGAAGGCACTGAAGCTTTCTTT. Its protein product is CASSQEWEGTEAFF.

The rearrangement links TRBV30 to TRBJ2-7; D uncertain. Trimming left V 2 bases short and J 1 base short, with 6 bases between. The CDR3 runs 12 residues. Germline V gives CDR1 GTSNPN, CDR2 SVGIG (reference sequence). CDR3 amino acids: CAWSWGSYEQYF. The CDR3 DNA is TGTGCCTGGAGTTGGGGATCCTACGAGCAGTACTTC.

This chain connects TRBV6-5 to TRBJ1-4; D gene uncertain. The CDR3 spans 16 residues. The V and J ends lost 2 bases and 0 bases respectively, with 10 bases between them. CDR1 MNHEY and CDR2 SVGAGI come from the germline V gene. CDR3 loop: CASSYEVLPTNEKLFF. CDR3 bases: TGTGCCAGCAGTTACGAGGTGCTGCCAACTAATGAAAAACTGTTTTTT.

This clone appeared a few times. The chain combines TRBV18 with TRBJ1-1; 7 nucleotides align to TRBD1. The CDR3 runs 13 residues. Germline CDR1 reads KGHSH; CDR2 reads LQKENI. Losses at the gene ends were 6 bases for V and 5 bases for J; bases not matched to a gene: 6. CDR3 coding DNA: TGTGCCAGCTCCCCCGGGACAGCGACTGAAGCTTTCTTT. It codes for CASSPGTATEAFF.

The chain has TRBV29-1 and TRBJ1-2; 9 bases agree with TRBD1. V gave up 6 bases and J gave up 5 bases; unmatched junction bases: 13. The CDR3 is 15 residues long. From germline, CDR1 is SQVTM and CDR2 ANQGSEA. Written as DNA, the CDR3 is TGCAGCGTCCCGGGACAGGGCAGTCTAGGATATGGCTACACCTTC. It is translated as CSVPGQGSLGYGYTF.

On this clone itself: A read error may produce the germline difference seen at one junction end. The chain combines TRBV13 with TRBJ2-5; D is possibly TRBD1 (5 bases). From germline, CDR1 is PRHDT and CDR2 FYEKMQ (reference sequence). The CDR3 spans 12 residues. The CDR3 is CASSLGAETQYF. CDR3 in DNA: TGTGCCAGCAGCCTAGGGGCAGAGACCCAGTACTTC.

V and J are TRBV9 and TRBJ1-2, with D hard to call. Germline V lookup: CDR1 SGDLS, CDR2 YYNGEE. CDR3 length: 11 amino acids. V shed 3 bases and J shed 8 bases, with 8 bases lying between them. CDR3 region: CASSGGRGYTF. As DNA, the CDR3 is TGTGCCAGCAGCGGTGGTCGGGGCTACACCTTC.

Regarding this clone: The sample contains more than one DNA sequence encoding this CDR3. The chain links TRBV6-1 to TRBJ2-1; D possibly corresponds to TRBD2 (6 bases). Trimming removed 0 bases from V and 0 bases from J, with 6 bases in between. CDR1 and CDR2 from the germline V gene are MNHNS and SASEGT. The CDR3 loop spans 15 amino acids. The CDR3 DNA follows: TGTGCCAGCAGTGAAGCGGGGGGCTCCTACAATGAGCAGTTCTTC. It codes for CASSEAGGSYNEQFF.

The CDR3 loop reads CASSQGTGKFDTQYF. CDR3 coding DNA: TGCGCCAGCAGCCAAGGGACAGGGAAATTTGATACGCAGTATTTT. The rearrangement uses TRBV4-3 and TRBJ2-3, with TRBD1 matching 8 bases. Losses at the gene ends were 1 base for V and 6 bases for J; bases not matched to a gene: 6. This CDR3 comprises 15 residues. Germline loops: CDR1 LGHNA, CDR2 YSLEER.

This chain uses TRBV7-9 with TRBJ2-5, with D maybe TRBD1 (6 bases). Trimming took 6 bases from V and 4 from J, leaving 12 bases between them. CDR3 length: 13 amino acids. Germline CDR1 is SEHNR and CDR2 is FQNEAQ (reference sequence). The CDR3 nucleotides read TGTGCCAGCAGACCGGACAGTCGAGAGACCCAGTACTTC. It encodes CASRPDSRETQYF.

J is TRBJ2-1 and V is TRBV4-1; 7 nucleotides line up with TRBD2. Germline V CDR1 and CDR2: MGHRA, YSYEKL. Trimming cost V 1 base and J 9 bases; bases outside gene matches: 3. The CDR3 covers 13 residues. The CDR3 DNA follows: TGCGCCAGCAGCCAAGCATCGGGGGGTGAGCAGTTCTTC. Residues: CASSQASGGEQFF.

The J gene is TRBJ1-2, the V gene TRBV29-1; 7 bases align to TRBD1. The trim removed 4 bases at V and 8 bases at J, leaving 7 bases unmatched. The CDR3 is made up of 12 amino acids. Germline V CDR1 and CDR2: SQVTM, ANQGSEA. The CDR3: CSVGQGVGGYTF. The CDR3 DNA reads as TGCAGCGTTGGTCAGGGGGTCGGCGGCTACACCTTC.

V and J are TRBV2 and TRBJ2-4; no clear D gene. The V and J ends lost 9 bases and 3 bases respectively, with 21 bases between them. Germline V gene sequence: CDR1 SNHLY, CDR2 FYNNEI. CDR3 length: 16 residues. The CDR3 bases are TGTGCCAGTTTCCCCGAAGGTACTCTCGTCAAAAACATTCAGTACTTC. Translation: CASFPEGTLVKNIQYF.

Points on this clone: At one end, the junction sequence differs from germline, possibly due to a read error. The rearrangement links TRBV7-7 to TRBJ2-1, with D tentatively TRBD1 (5 bases). This CDR3 has 15 amino acids. From germline, CDR1 is SSHAT and CDR2 FNYEAQ (reference sequence). CDR3 amino acids: CASSLGVTGGDEQFF. The CDR3 nucleotides are TGTGCTAGCAGCTTAGGAGTTACAGGCGGCGATGAGCAGTTCTTC.

This clone has more than one count but fewer than ten. This chain's CDR3 is CASSMDREETQYF. The CDR3 coding sequence is TGTGCCAGTAGTATGGACAGGGAAGAGACCCAGTACTTC. The chain carries TRBV19 and TRBJ2-5; 8 bases are a match to TRBD1. V shed 3 bases and J 3 bases; nucleotides not matched to a gene: 0. This CDR3 contains 13 residues. Germline assignment: CDR1 LNHDA and CDR2 SQIVND (reference sequence).

This clone is a singleton in its sample. The chain recombines TRBV27 with TRBJ2-5, with D hard to call. V lost 5 bases to trimming and J lost 5 bases, with 12 bases between them. Germline values: CDR1 MNHEY, CDR2 SMNVEV (reference sequence). The CDR3 extends over 13 amino acids. DNA for the CDR3: TGTGCCAGCAGTAGATGGGGATGGGAGACCCAGTACTTC. Its translation: CASSRWGWETQYF.

The chain carries TRBV7-3 and TRBJ2-7; D perhaps matches TRBD1 (5 bases). The CDR3 has 15 residues. CDR1 and CDR2 from the germline V gene are SGHTA and FQGTGA. V was shortened by 0 bases and J by 4 bases, with 13 bases between the two germline ends. The CDR3 spells CASSLTRSGIYEQYF. CDR3 coding DNA: TGTGCCAGCAGCTTAACGAGGTCAGGGATTTACGAGCAGTACTTC.

The genes are TRBV15 and TRBJ2-1; TRBD2 aligns across 12 bases. The length of the CDR3 is 16 residues. J was trimmed by 6 bases and V by 0 bases; bases with no gene match: 3. Germline-derived CDR1 and CDR2 are LNHNV and YYDKDF (reference sequence). CDR3 nucleotides: TGTGCCACCAGCAGAGAATCGGGACTAGCGGGCAATGAGCAGTTCTTC. Amino acids: CATSRESGLAGNEQFF.